This TCR beta chain derives from a study of T-cell memory formation after mild COVID-19. Across the whole study: Largely donor-specific sequence clusters came from a couple of donors.

The CDR3 sequence is 12 residues long. V lost 6 bases and J 5 bases, leaving 11 bases between the germline ends. Germline CDR1 LGHDT, CDR2 YNNKEL (reference sequence). It was 5'RACE with constant-segment primers that produced the TCR alpha and TCR beta cDNA libraries, which carried sample barcodes and UMIs. A single record per CDR3 protein comes from TCRdb applying MiXCR to the 5' RACE reads. Here the sample spans more than 300,000 distinct CDR3 sequences, around an eighth being singletons. The sequence came from a man in his late teens or twenties who had mild COVID-19 (a few samples of this study predate the infection). Cell type and time point are not known. The sequencing input was PBMCs or a T cell subset sorted from them (not recorded which). The chain couples TRBV3-1 to TRBJ2-7; D tentatively reads TRBD1 or TRBD2 (5 bases each). This CDR3 reads CASRSRGHEQYF. Here the CDR3 DNA reads TGTGCCAGCAGGTCGAGGGGCCACGAGCAGTACTTC.